Presented here are 14 T cell receptor beta chains from one specimen sequenced in a study of T cell responses to AZD1222 COVID-19 vaccine. Libraries were prepared by immunoSEQ multiplex PCR; TCRdb keeps only in-frame clonotypes and omits some of them. The sample has 94,000 or so clones; around 90% are singletons. Source: peripheral blood, taken on day 0 of AZD1222 vaccination. These receptors all come from an adult in good health.

V usage is TRBV28 and J usage is TRBJ2-2, with TRBD2 matching 14 bases. The CDR3 is 17 residues long. Trimming at V came to 1 base and at J to 6 bases, leaving 4 bases not matched to a gene. Germline V gene sequence: CDR1 MDHEN, CDR2 SYDVKM. The CDR3 sequence is CASSLSQGLAGAGELFF. CDR3 DNA sequence: TGTGCCAGCAGTTTATCGCAGGGACTAGCGGGAGCCGGGGAGCTGTTTTTT.

This chain uses TRBV11-2 with TRBJ2-6; D possibly uses TRBD1 or TRBD2 (5 bases each). V was cut by 1 base and J by 2 bases, with 9 bases left in between. CDR1 SGHAT and CDR2 FQNNGV come from the germline V gene. This CDR3 contains 16 residues. The CDR3 coding sequence is TGTGCCAGCAGCTTAGGTGGGGGTACTGGGGCCAACGTCCTGACTTTC. Protein: CASSLGGGTGANVLTF.

V and J are TRBV30 and TRBJ2-2; TRBD1 matches 8 bases. With V trimmed by 2 bases and J by 5 bases, 10 bases remained unmatched. Germline V gene sequence: CDR1 GTSNPN, CDR2 SVGIG (reference sequence). The CDR3 has 16 amino acids. The CDR3 region is CAWSLLDRVGTGELFF. The CDR3 DNA is TGTGCCTGGAGTCTTTTGGACAGGGTGGGAACCGGGGAGCTGTTTTTT.

The V and J genes are TRBV3-1 (or the pseudogene TRBV3-2) and TRBJ2-5; 8 nucleotides line up with TRBD2. Trimming removed 4 bases from V and 7 bases from J; junction bases left unmatched: 8. CDR3 size: 14 residues. From germline, CDR1 is LGHDT and CDR2 YNNKEL (reference sequence). The CDR3 region is CASSPAGEGVTQYF. CDR3 nucleotides: TGTGCCAGCAGCCCAGCGGGGGAGGGCGTGACCCAGTACTTC.

The J gene is TRBJ2-1, the V gene TRBV19; possibly TRBD2 for D (6 bases). CDR3 length: 18 residues. Trimming cost V 6 bases and J 0 bases, with 21 bases left between them. Germline CDR1 and CDR2: LNHDA and SQIVND (reference sequence). The DNA for the CDR3 is TGTGCCAGTAGCCTAGGTGAGGCGGGAAGGACCTCCTACAATGAGCAGTTCTTC. Translation gives CASSLGEAGRTSYNEQFF. Combining the CDR3 with reference TRBV19 and TRBJ2-1 gives the whole variable domain DGGITQSPKYLFRKEGQNVTLSCEQNLNHDAMYWYRQDPGQGLRLIYYSQIVNDFQKGDIAEGYSVSREKKESFPLTVTSAQKNPTAFYLCASSLGEAGRTSYNEQFFGPGTRLTVL.

The chain joins TRBV7-2 to TRBJ1-6; the D is unclear. Trimming left V 5 bases short and J 9 bases short, with 20 bases between. Germline V gene data show CDR1 as SGHTA and CDR2 as FQGNSA. The CDR3 length is 16 residues. The DNA of the CDR3 is TGTGCCAGCAGCCTAAACTTCGCGGGAAAACGTTCACCCCTCCACTTT. Translating it yields CASSLNFAGKRSPLHF.

V is TRBV6-6 and J is TRBJ2-2; D not resolved. The CDR3 is 12 amino acids. Germline loops: CDR1 MNHNY, CDR2 SVGAGI (reference sequence). Trimming took 5 bases from V and 1 from J, leaving 2 bases between them. The CDR3 DNA reads TGTGCCAGCAGTCGGAACACCGGGGAGCTGTTTTTT. It specifies CASSRNTGELFF.

The chain is built from TRBV29-1 and TRBJ2-5; 8 bases line up with TRBD1. Losses at the gene ends were 6 bases for V and 7 bases for J; bases not matched to a gene: 7. Germline CDR1 SQVTM, CDR2 ANQGSEA. The CDR3 sequence is 12 residues long. The CDR3 here is CSVPGGLGTQYF. The CDR3 DNA follows: TGCAGCGTCCCAGGGGGCCTGGGGACCCAGTACTTC.

This rearrangement joins TRBV7-9 to TRBJ2-7; 7 nucleotides align to TRBD2. The CDR3 is made up of 13 amino acids. CDR1 SEHNR and CDR2 FQNEAQ come from the germline V gene (reference sequence). The V segment lost 5 bases and the J segment 3 bases; nucleotides outside the gene matches: 4. The CDR3 reads CASSPSGRYEQYF. In DNA form, the CDR3 reads TGTGCCAGCAGCCCTAGCGGTCGCTACGAGCAGTACTTC.

The V call is TRBV18, the J call TRBJ2-2; D ambiguous. Trimming pared 3 bases from V and 9 bases from J, leaving 20 bases between. The CDR3 runs 16 residues. CDR1 and CDR2 from the germline V gene are KGHSH and LQKENI. The CDR3 sequence: CASSPYVRTKSRELFF. The CDR3 DNA is TGTGCCAGCTCACCCTACGTTAGGACGAAGAGCCGGGAGCTGTTTTTT.

The chain links TRBV5-1 to TRBJ2-2, with D possibly matching TRBD1 (6 bases). This CDR3 has 14 amino acids. Per germline, CDR1 SGHRS and CDR2 YFSETQ. V was trimmed by 0 bases and J by 6 bases, leaving 9 bases between them. This CDR3 reads CASSLAGVPGELFF. DNA of the CDR3: TGCGCCAGCAGCTTGGCAGGGGTCCCCGGGGAGCTGTTTTTT.

The chain links TRBV27 to TRBJ2-5; D call uncertain. The CDR3 runs to 13 residues. Germline V gives CDR1 MNHEY, CDR2 SMNVEV (reference sequence). The germline V and J ends were trimmed by 5 bases and 3 bases, with 10 bases remaining between them. The CDR3 DNA follows: TGTGCCAGCAGTGGCCGTAGGGAAGAGACCCAGTACTTC. Encoded protein: CASSGRREETQYF.

In the case of this clone: The junction departs from germline at one end; a sequencing error may be responsible. The gene calls are TRBV7-7 and TRBJ2-3; weak D call: TRBD1 (6 bases). Germline CDR1 is SSHAT and CDR2 is FNYEAQ (reference sequence). The CDR3 has 13 residues. The CDR3 sequence is CASSLGGDTPPYF. Here the CDR3 DNA reads TGTGCTAGCAGCTTAGGGGGTGACACCCCCCCGTATTTT.

The chain combines TRBV9 with TRBJ2-1; possibly TRBD2 for D (6 bases). Per the germline V gene, CDR1 is SGDLS and CDR2 is YYNGEE. The CDR3 has 17 residues. V shed 0 bases and J shed 6 bases, with 19 bases lying between them. CDR3 in amino acids: CASSVVDSWQGGNEQFF. CDR3 in DNA: TGTGCCAGCAGCGTAGTCGATTCATGGCAGGGAGGCAATGAGCAGTTCTTC.